A single sample gave rise to the 12 T cell receptor beta chains below, sequenced in a study of cytomegalovirus exposure and HLA in healthy donors. This PCR relied on a set of 60 Vbeta primers and 13 Jbeta primers. Repertoires were generated with immunoSEQ multiplex PCR, while TCRdb's copy carries only in-frame clones and drops some. The data show about 200,000 clones, 65% to 85% seen once. Sequenced material: PBMCs. The receptors stem from a woman in her 30s in good health and CMV-seronegative.

The J gene is TRBJ2-7, the V gene TRBV30; 8 bases line up with TRBD2. Germline assignment: CDR1 GTSNPN and CDR2 SVGIG (reference sequence). CDR3 length: 11 residues. The CDR3 loop is CSGGSYYEQYF. CDR3 DNA sequence: TGTAGCGGGGGTTCCTACTACGAGCAGTACTTC.

The chain couples TRBV27 to TRBJ2-1, with 11 bases that match TRBD2. This CDR3 contains 15 residues. The V gene's germline CDR1 is MNHEY and CDR2 SMNVEV (reference sequence). J lost 6 bases, V lost 3 bases, and 4 bases had no gene match. The CDR3 sequence: CASSLIAGGLNEQFF. CDR3 nucleotide sequence: TGTGCCAGCAGTTTGATAGCGGGGGGGCTCAATGAGCAGTTCTTC.

The rearrangement links TRBV11-2 to TRBJ2-5, with a possible D match to TRBD2 (6 bases). Germline V gene lookup returns CDR1 SGHAT and CDR2 FQNNGV. This CDR3 contains 15 residues. Trimming took off 3 bases at V and 4 bases at J, with 15 bases between the two ends. In DNA, the CDR3 is TGTGCCAGCAGCTTCGGCGGCGGGGTGGCAGAGACCCAGTACTTC. Its translation is CASSFGGGVAETQYF.

Remarks on this clone: The identical CDR3 is also encoded by other nucleotide sequences in the sample. The rearrangement links TRBV2 to TRBJ1-5; TRBD1 aligns across 7 bases. The CDR3 is 14 amino acids. V gave up 4 bases and J gave up 7 bases; unmatched junction bases: 7. Germline V CDR1 and CDR2: SNHLY, FYNNEI. CDR3 residues: CASSGQGINQPQHF. Written as DNA, the CDR3 is TGTGCCAGCAGTGGACAGGGCATCAACCAGCCCCAGCATTTT.

This clone was recorded only once. The rearrangement uses TRBV4-2 and TRBJ1-2; D is unresolved. The germline CDR1 and CDR2 sequences are LGHNA and YNFKEQ. The CDR3 is 14 residues long. V lost 4 bases and J lost 0, with 9 bases in between. CDR3 in DNA: TGTGCCAGCAGCCCCTGGGAGACTAACTATGGCTACACCTTC. Its protein product is CASSPWETNYGYTF.

The genes are TRBV7-7 and TRBJ2-1, with TRBD2 as a possible D gene (5 bases). Trimming left V 0 bases short and J 4 bases short, with 7 bases between. This CDR3 contains 14 residues. Germline CDR1 reads SSHAT; CDR2 reads FNYEAQ (reference sequence). CDR3 DNA: TGTGCCAGCAGCTTAGCGGGAGCTTACAATGAGCAGTTCTTC. It is translated as CASSLAGAYNEQFF.

The genes are TRBV28 and TRBJ1-6, with D unresolved. CDR1 MDHEN and CDR2 SYDVKM come from the germline V gene. V dropped 9 bases and J dropped 6 bases, with 9 bases sitting between them. This CDR3 region has 12 residues. The CDR3 is CASSSVNSPLHF. The CDR3, as DNA: TGTGCCAGTTCAAGCGTTAATTCACCCCTCCACTTT.

The chain employs TRBV18 and TRBJ2-7, with 9 bases fitting TRBD1. The CDR3 contains 14 residues. V lost 6 bases and J lost 5; bases outside the gene matches: 8. CDR1 is KGHSH and CDR2 is LQKENI in the germline V gene. CDR3 bases: TGTGCCAGCTCGCCCGGACAGGGGATCGACGAGCAGTACTTC. Translating it yields CASSPGQGIDEQYF. Supplemented by reference TRBV18 and TRBJ2-7, the full variable domain reads NAGVMQNPRHLVRRRGQEARLRCSPMKGHSHVYWYRQLPEEGLKFMVYLQKENIIDESGMPKERFSAEFPKEGPSILRIQQVVRGDSAAYFCASSPGQGIDEQYFGPGTRLTVT.

Comments on this clone: Sequence at one end of the junction differs from germline and may be a read error. The chain is built from TRBV15 and TRBJ2-5; tentative D call: TRBD1 (6 bases). The CDR3 covers 14 residues. Looked up from germline, CDR1 is LNHNV and CDR2 is YYDKDF (reference sequence). The CDR3 spells CTTSGRTGKETQYF. CDR3 DNA sequence: TGTACCACCAGCGGCCGTACAGGGAAAGAGACCCAGTACTTC.

Concerning this clone: The junction shows a germline mismatch at one end, possibly a read error. This sequence joins TRBV7-7 and TRBJ2-5; 12 bases are shared with TRBD1. Germline V gene data show CDR1 as SSHAT and CDR2 as FNYEAQ (reference sequence). This CDR3 is 15 amino acids long. CDR3 DNA sequence: TGTGCTAGCAGCCGGGACAGGGGGCAAGGGGAGACCCAGTACTTC. This codes for CASSRDRGQGETQYF.

CDR3 in amino acids: CASSQDPRASTEAFF. As DNA, the CDR3 is TGCGCCAGCAGCCAAGATCCGAGGGCGAGCACTGAAGCTTTCTTT. The chain has TRBV4-1 and TRBJ1-1; D is unclear. Germline loops: CDR1 MGHRA, CDR2 YSYEKL. This CDR3 spans 15 amino acids. Trimming shortened V by 0 bases and J by 4 bases, and 12 bases separated the two germline ends.

The chain joins TRBV5-1 to TRBJ2-7; 8 nucleotides align to TRBD1. This CDR3 has 15 residues. Unmatched junction bases numbered 10, after V lost 4 bases and J lost 4 bases. CDR1 is SGHRS and CDR2 is YFSETQ in the germline V gene. The CDR3 bases are TGCGCCAGCAGCCGTGGGACAGGCCCCTCATACGAGCAGTACTTC. It translates to CASSRGTGPSYEQYF.